This is a list of T cell receptor beta chains from one sample in a study of Ad26.COV2.S vaccination and SARS-CoV-2 variants. Generated by immunoSEQ multiplex PCR, the TCRdb table keeps only in-frame clones and is missing some. In the table there are 500,000 or so clones, roughly 87% of which are singletons. This material consisted of peripheral blood, taken in a trial of Ad26.COV2.S vaccine versus placebo. All receptors come from a person between 18 and 65 years old who received the Ad26.COV2.S COVID-19 vaccine or a placebo. Each CDR3 is given with its conserved first and last residue. A D gene is named only where the DNA matches it firmly. The size of a clone is reported for some rows only, either as once, few or many, or as a class for expanded clones.

j_gene | len | d_gene | abundance | v_gene | CDR3aa | CDR3nt
TRBJ1-1 | 17 | . | . | TRBV3-1/TRBV3-2 | CASSQDRRRGWGTEAFF | TGTGCCAGCAGCCAAGATCGTCGTCGGGGCTGGGGCACTGAAGCTTTCTTT
TRBJ2-1 | 14 | TRBD1 | . | TRBV3-1/TRBV3-2 | CASSLGQGWDEQFF | TGTGCCAGCAGCCTGGGACAGGGTTGGGATGAGCAGTTCTTC
TRBJ1-1 | 14 | . | . | TRBV10-3 | CAIRAVGDQTEAFF | TGTGCCATCAGGGCAGTCGGGGATCAAACTGAAGCTTTCTTT
TRBJ1-4 | 16 | . | . | TRBV2 | CASSGSRQGRAKKLFF | TGTGCCAGCAGTGGAAGTAGGCAGGGACGTGCGAAAAAACTGTTTTTT
TRBJ1-1 | 13 | . | . | TRBV7-9 | CASSTLGLGEAFF | TGTGCCAGCAGCACTTTAGGCCTAGGGGAAGCTTTCTTT
TRBJ2-7 | 14 | TRBD1 | . | TRBV5-1 | CASSRRDRGDEQYF | TGCGCCAGCAGCCGGAGGGACAGGGGGGACGAGCAGTACTTC
TRBJ2-6 | 21 | . | . | TRBV18 | CASSPARSGAPQTPGANVLTF | TGTGCCAGCTCACCAGCCAGATCGGGGGCCCCACAGACCCCTGGGGCCAACGTCCTGACTTTC
TRBJ2-1 | 14 | . | . | TRBV4-3 | CASSQDWGMGEQFF | TGCGCCAGCAGCCAAGATTGGGGGATGGGTGAGCAGTTCTTC
TRBJ1-4 | 13 | . | . | TRBV30 | CAWSVQSNEKLFF | TGTGCCTGGAGTGTACAGAGCAATGAAAAACTGTTTTTT
TRBJ1-2 | 15 | . | . | TRBV27 | CASSSSGTVNYGYTF | TGTGCCAGCAGTTCCTCCGGGACGGTTAACTATGGCTACACCTTC
TRBJ2-1 | 15 | TRBD2 | once | TRBV6-2/TRBV6-3 | CASSRGLAGDNEQFF | TGTGCCAGCAGCCGGGGACTAGCGGGGGACAATGAGCAGTTCTTC
TRBJ2-2 | 18 | TRBD1 | . | TRBV7-3 | CASSLLPGQGFDTGELFF | TGTGCCAGCAGCTTACTCCCGGGACAGGGTTTTGACACCGGGGAGCTGTTTTTT
TRBJ2-2 | 16 | TRBD2 | . | TRBV5-1 | CASSQQGGLAVGELFF | TGCGCCAGCAGCCAACAAGGCGGGCTAGCGGTCGGGGAGCTGTTTTTT
TRBJ2-1 | 15 | TRBD2 | . | TRBV7-9 | CASSLEAGGPNEQFF | TGTGCCAGCAGCTTAGAAGCGGGGGGACCCAATGAGCAGTTCTTC
TRBJ2-1 | 13 | TRBD2 | . | TRBV7-9 | CASSTWTSPGEFF | TGTGCCAGCAGCACCTGGACTAGCCCCGGGGAGTTCTTC
TRBJ2-2 | 16 | TRBD1 | . | TRBV9 | CASSVGTTGGSGELFF | TGTGCCAGCAGCGTGGGAACTACAGGGGGCTCCGGGGAGCTGTTTTTT
TRBJ2-3 | 16 | TRBD2 | . | TRBV9 | CASSSGLAGGQGPQYF | TGTGCCAGCAGTTCCGGACTAGCGGGAGGCCAGGGGCCGCAGTATTTT
TRBJ1-5 | 15 | . | . | TRBV18 | CASSPRAGENQPQHF | TGTGCCAGCTCACCCCGGGCGGGAGAAAATCAGCCCCAGCATTTT
TRBJ1-2 | 15 | TRBD1 | once | TRBV5-1 | CASSPETGEDYGYTF | TGCGCCAGCAGCCCCGAGACAGGGGAGGACTATGGCTACACCTTC